A single sample is the source of the 21 T cell receptor beta chains below, sequenced in a study of shared clonotypes between healthy human individuals. The repertoire was sequenced with immunoSEQ multiplex PCR; TCRdb's copy has only in-frame clones and lacks some. The data contain hundreds of thousands of clones, about 95% of them singletons. Naive CD8 cells lacked CD45RO, underwent positive selection for CCR7 and left out terminally differentiated effector memory CD45RA+ cells. The source material was naive CD8+ T cells sorted from blood. The source is a woman in her thirties in good health.

The J gene is TRBJ2-1, the V gene TRBV9; 7 nucleotides line up with TRBD1. V lost 4 bases to trimming and J lost 6 bases; unmatched junction nucleotides: 10. Germline CDR1 is SGDLS and CDR2 is YYNGEE. This CDR3 is 15 amino acids long. In DNA, the CDR3 is TGTGCCAGCAGCAGTGGCCAGGGGGTGCTCAATGAGCAGTTCTTC. Translation gives CASSSGQGVLNEQFF.

The rearrangement links TRBV9 to TRBJ1-5, with 9 bases that match TRBD1. The CDR3 is 17 amino acids. Germline CDR1 SGDLS, CDR2 YYNGEE. With V trimmed by 0 bases and J by 4 bases, 8 bases remained unmatched. In DNA form, the CDR3 reads TGTGCCAGCAGCGTAGTCCCCGGGACAGGGAGGAATCAGCCCCAGCATTTT. Residues: CASSVVPGTGRNQPQHF.

The chain uses TRBV14 and TRBJ1-1; D gene ambiguous. The CDR3 is 14 amino acids. CDR1 and CDR2 (germline): SGHDN, FVKESK. Trimming took 5 bases from V and 3 from J, leaving 13 bases between them. CDR3 in DNA: TGTGCCAGCAGCGCTGGCCCCATGGACACTGAAGCTTTCTTT. Protein product: CASSAGPMDTEAFF.

The chain employs TRBV28 and TRBJ2-7; tentative D call: TRBD2 (6 bases). Trimming removed 3 bases from V and 6 bases from J, with 18 bases in between. CDR1 and CDR2 (germline): MDHEN, SYDVKM. The CDR3 runs 15 residues. The CDR3 sequence: CASSLPWSGEGEQYF. For the CDR3, the DNA is TGTGCCAGCAGTTTGCCGTGGTCGGGAGAGGGCGAGCAGTACTTC.

As DNA, the CDR3 is TGTGCCAGCAGCCCGCGGACAGGTTGGGATGGCTACACCTTC. Its translation is CASSPRTGWDGYTF. The chain employs TRBV5-6 and TRBJ1-2; 7 nucleotides align to TRBD1. The V and J ends lost 4 bases and 6 bases, in that order; junction bases with no gene match: 9. CDR1 and CDR2 from the germline V gene are SGHDT and YYEEEE. The CDR3 spans 14 residues.

The chain carries TRBV28 and TRBJ2-7, with TRBD1 matching 11 bases. With 8 bases clipped from V and 4 bases from J, the junction kept 4 bases outside the gene matches. CDR1 is MDHEN, CDR2 SYDVKM, per germline. This CDR3 region has 13 residues. DNA of the CDR3: TGTGCCAGCGGGGGACAGGGGGGATACGAGCAGTACTTC. Encoded protein: CASGGQGGYEQYF.

This chain uses TRBV6-6 with TRBJ2-7, with D tentatively TRBD2 (6 bases). This CDR3 is 13 amino acids long. The V gene's germline CDR1 is MNHNY and CDR2 SVGAGI (reference sequence). Trimming removed 7 bases at V and 3 bases at J, with 13 bases between. The CDR3 DNA follows: TGTGCCAGCAAACCGGGACTCGGCTACGAGCAGTACTTC. The encoded protein is CASKPGLGYEQYF.

V gene TRBV7-9 combines with J gene TRBJ1-5; D gene unclear. This CDR3 is 15 amino acids long. V shed 5 bases and J shed 0 bases, with 11 bases lying between them. Germline CDR1 and CDR2: SEHNR and FQNEAQ (reference sequence). Here the CDR3 DNA reads TGTGCCAGCAGCAATACACCGTATAGCAATCAGCCCCAGCATTTT. Translated: CASSNTPYSNQPQHF.

The chain employs TRBV7-9 and TRBJ2-7; perhaps TRBD2 as D (5 bases). Germline CDR1 and CDR2: SEHNR and FQNEAQ (reference sequence). The V and J ends lost 0 bases and 7 bases respectively, with 16 bases between them. This CDR3 contains 15 residues. The CDR3, as DNA: TGTGCCAGCAGCTTAGCTGACGGGATCCTAGGGGAGCAGTACTTC. It is translated as CASSLADGILGEQYF. The full variable domain, its missing parts supplied by reference TRBV7-9 and TRBJ2-7, is DTGVSQNPRHKITKRGQNVTFRCDPISEHNRLYWYRQTLGQGPEFLTYFQNEAQLEKSRLLSDRFSAERPKGSFSTLEIQRTEQGDSAMYLCASSLADGILGEQYFGPGTRLTVT.

The chain recombines TRBV11-2 with TRBJ2-7; D is possibly TRBD2 (6 bases). V lost 0 bases, J lost 3 bases, and 18 bases lay in between. The CDR3 covers 17 residues. CDR1 SGHAT and CDR2 FQNNGV come from the germline V gene. CDR3: CASSLDSVWGDNYEQYF. Here the CDR3 DNA reads TGTGCCAGCAGCTTAGATTCGGTTTGGGGGGATAACTACGAGCAGTACTTC.

The chain combines TRBV27 with TRBJ1-5; 12 bases line up with TRBD1. With 2 bases clipped from V and 6 bases from J, the junction kept 2 bases outside the gene matches. Per germline, CDR1 MNHEY and CDR2 SMNVEV (reference sequence). The CDR3 is made up of 15 amino acids. The CDR3 protein is CASSLGTGGGQPQHF. The CDR3 bases are TGTGCCAGCAGTTTAGGGACAGGGGGCGGTCAGCCCCAGCATTTT.

V is TRBV29-1 and J is TRBJ2-1; 13 nucleotides align to TRBD2. Per the germline V gene, CDR1 is SQVTM and CDR2 is ANQGSEA. With V trimmed by 4 bases and J by 7 bases, 4 bases remained unmatched. The CDR3 loop spans 14 amino acids. The CDR3 loop reads CSVVGLAGANEQFF. The CDR3 region has the DNA TGCAGCGTTGTAGGACTAGCGGGAGCGAATGAGCAGTTCTTC.

The chain couples TRBV29-1 to TRBJ1-2; D call uncertain. Germline CDR1 SQVTM, CDR2 ANQGSEA. Trimming left V 3 bases short and J 4 bases short, with 15 bases between. This CDR3 is 14 amino acids long. The CDR3 region is CSVEVLPSGYGYTF. DNA for the CDR3: TGCAGCGTTGAGGTCCTCCCCTCGGGCTATGGCTACACCTTC. Variable domain in full (rest from reference TRBV29-1 and TRBJ1-2): SAVISQKPSRDICQRGTSLTIQCQVDSQVTMMFWYRQQPGQSLTLIATANQGSEATYESGFVIDKFPISRPNLTFSTLTVSNMSPEDSSIYLCSVEVLPSGYGYTFGSGTRLTVV.

This clone was recorded once. In nucleotides, the CDR3 is TGTGCCAGCAGCTTCGAGGTACTCTATGGCTACACCTTC. This codes for CASSFEVLYGYTF. The chain is built from TRBV7-9 and TRBJ1-2; the D is unclear. The CDR3 is made up of 13 amino acids. CDR1 and CDR2 (germline): SEHNR, FQNEAQ (reference sequence). V was clipped by 3 bases and J by 4 bases, with 9 bases between them.

As to this clone: The sample holds other DNA sequences that translate to the same CDR3. The J gene is TRBJ2-1, the V gene TRBV5-4, with a weak D call TRBD2 (5 bases). Deletions cut 0 bases from V and 5 bases from J, with 6 bases between. From germline, CDR1 is SGHNT and CDR2 YYREEE (reference sequence). The CDR3 loop spans 13 amino acids. The CDR3 protein is CASSLGENNEQFF. CDR3 DNA: TGTGCCAGCAGCTTGGGGGAGAACAATGAGCAGTTCTTC. The entire variable domain, with the rest obtained from reference TRBV5-4 and TRBJ2-1, is as follows: ETGVTQSPTHLIKTRGQQVTLRCSSQSGHNTVSWYQQALGQGPQFIFQYYREEENGRGNFPPRFSGLQFPNYSSELNVNALELDDSALYLCASSLGENNEQFFGPGTRLTVL.

This chain uses TRBV19 with TRBJ1-3, with a weak D call TRBD1 (6 bases). Trimming pared 4 bases from V and 0 bases from J, leaving 10 bases between. Germline V CDR1 and CDR2: LNHDA, SQIVND (reference sequence). The CDR3 is 15 amino acids. The CDR3 protein is CASSNLDSSGNTIYF. The CDR3 DNA reads TGTGCCAGTAGTAACCTGGACAGCTCTGGAAACACCATATATTTT.

The chain joins TRBV2 to TRBJ2-7, with 8 bases lining up with TRBD2. From germline, CDR1 is SNHLY and CDR2 FYNNEI. J was trimmed by 3 bases and V by 8 bases; bases with no gene match: 6. The CDR3 contains 13 residues. The CDR3 sequence: CASSPGTSYEQYF. In DNA, the CDR3 is TGTGCCAGCTCCCCCGGGACTAGCTACGAGCAGTACTTC.

The chain joins TRBV7-8 to TRBJ2-5; the match to TRBD1 covers 7 bases. The better agreement between TRBJ2-7 and the DNA end casts doubt on the J call. The length of the CDR3 is 14 residues. Per germline, CDR1 SGHVS and CDR2 FQNEAQ. The CDR3 nucleotides are TGTGCCAGCAGCAACCGGGACAGATCCTACGAGCAGTACTTC. Protein sequence: CASSNRDRSYEQYF.

The chain is built from TRBV14 and TRBJ1-2, with 9 bases lining up with TRBD1. The germline gives CDR1 SGHDN, CDR2 FVKESK. J gave up 6 bases and V 1 base, and 0 bases lay outside the gene matches. This CDR3 has 13 amino acids. The CDR3 coding sequence is TGTGCCAGCAGCCAAGGGACAGGGGATGGCTACACCTTC. As protein: CASSQGTGDGYTF.

The chain employs TRBV6-1 and TRBJ1-5; the match to TRBD1 covers 8 bases. Germline CDR1 MNHNS, CDR2 SASEGT. The CDR3 contains 17 residues. The trim removed 3 bases at V and 0 bases at J, leaving 7 bases unmatched. In DNA, the CDR3 is TGTGCCAGCAGTGAGGGGACAGGAGTTTATAGCAATCAGCCCCAGCATTTT. Residues: CASSEGTGVYSNQPQHF.

The V call is TRBV6-1, the J call TRBJ2-1; no reliable D call. V lost 0 bases to trimming and J lost 4 bases, with 4 bases between them. CDR3 size: 13 residues. Per germline, CDR1 MNHNS and CDR2 SASEGT. The CDR3 DNA sequence: TGTGCCAGCAGTGAAGCGACGTACAATGAGCAGTTCTTC. Protein: CASSEATYNEQFF.